These T cell receptor beta chains were read from a single sample in a study of human T cells and chemical hapten exposure. TCRdb itself ran the RACE reads through MiXCR, one entry per CDR3 protein. The table has roughly 38,000 distinct CDR3 sequences, roughly 12% seen once. The sample consisted of whole blood, taken in connection with sensitization to the hapten diphenylcyclopropenone (DPC). Source of these receptors: a woman in her 40s with alopecia areata. Some clones in this sample may be carry-over from other donors' samples. CDR3s include the opening cysteine and the closing phenylalanine or tryptophan.

TRBV7-2	TRBJ1-2	CASSPFRQINGYTF
TRBV29-1	TRBJ2-7	CSVRTSGGYEQYF
TRBV6-6	TRBJ1-1	CASSTRTGTYTEAFF
TRBV11-3	TRBJ2-3	CASSPLLGGSTDTQYF
TRBV18	TRBJ1-1	CASSTDRDRAWGEAFF
TRBV29-1	TRBJ2-5	CSVAGAQETQYF
TRBV4-1	TRBJ2-1	CASSLTFSGGVPSEQFF
TRBV24-1	TRBJ2-5	CATSDPTGNQETQYF
TRBV7-9	TRBJ1-2	CASSPLDRAWSYGYTF
TRBV30	TRBJ2-4	CAWSSFGQGIYIQYF